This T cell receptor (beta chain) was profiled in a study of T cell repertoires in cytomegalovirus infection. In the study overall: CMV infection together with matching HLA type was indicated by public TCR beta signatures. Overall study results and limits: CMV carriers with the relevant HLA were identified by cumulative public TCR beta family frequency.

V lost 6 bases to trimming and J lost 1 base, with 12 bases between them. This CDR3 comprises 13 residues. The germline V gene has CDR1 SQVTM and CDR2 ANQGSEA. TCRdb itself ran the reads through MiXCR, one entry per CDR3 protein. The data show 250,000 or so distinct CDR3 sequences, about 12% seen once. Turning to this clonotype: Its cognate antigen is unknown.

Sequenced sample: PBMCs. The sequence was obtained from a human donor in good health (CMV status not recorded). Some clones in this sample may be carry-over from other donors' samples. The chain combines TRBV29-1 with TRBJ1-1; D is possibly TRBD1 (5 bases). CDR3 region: CSVNQGGNTEAFF. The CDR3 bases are TGCAGCGTAAACCAGGGAGGGAACACTGAAGCTTTCTTT.